This T cell receptor beta chain was observed in a study of identical twins. This CDR3 has 17 amino acids. Germline V gene data show CDR1 as SGDLS and CDR2 as YYNGEE. The V end was cut by 4 bases, the J end by 4 bases, with 21 bases between. TCRdb reprocessed the 5' RACE reads with MiXCR, giving one entry per CDR3 protein. Of around 230,000 distinct CDR3 sequences detected, 5.5% to 7.5% appear once; the ten largest clones hold about 14%. This clonotype was found many times. Separately, the same data were catalogued under a study of T cells expressing NK-cell markers.

Sequenced material: CD8+ T cells sorted from blood. This sequence was found in a woman aged 18-29 years in good health. This rearrangement joins TRBV9 to TRBJ2-1; tentatively, D is TRBD2 (6 bases). Here the CDR3 reads CASSPLLGGVEYNEQFF. CDR3 coding DNA: TGTGCCAGCAGCCCTCTATTGGGGGGAGTTGAATACAATGAGCAGTTCTTC.